Listed below are T cell receptor beta chains from one sample, sequenced in a study of blood T cell repertoires in COVID-19. Produced via immunoSEQ multiplex PCR; TCRdb's table is partial and in-frame only. The repertoire holds some 220,000 clones, with around 81% as singletons. Sequencing used peripheral blood. These receptors all come from a human donor in a cohort sampled during active COVID-19. Both conserved end residues are part of each CDR3. A D gene is named only where the DNA matches it firmly. Clone size, where shown, is once, few, many, or a class for clones that have expanded.

D gene	V gene	clone size	J gene	CDR3 DNA	CDR3 protein
TRBD1	TRBV9	.	TRBJ1-1	TGTGCCAGCAGCGTATCGGGCAGGGGGCACACTGAAGCTTTCTTT	CASSVSGRGHTEAFF
TRBD2	TRBV6-5	.	TRBJ2-3	TGTGCCAGCAGTTACGGGGAGGGACTTCCTACGCAGTATTTT	CASSYGEGLPTQYF
TRBD2	TRBV10-3	.	TRBJ2-3	TGTGCCATCAGCTCCGGGCAGCGGGGGGACACAGATACGCAGTATTTT	CAISSGQRGDTDTQYF
TRBD1	TRBV3-1/TRBV3-2	once	TRBJ2-6	TGTGCCAGCAGCCAATCTATGGGAGGGGACAGGGGGTCTGGGGCCAACGTCCTGACTTTC	CASSQSMGGDRGSGANVLTF
TRBD1	TRBV29-1	.	TRBJ1-1	TGCAGCGTTGACCCCTTGGTGGGGACAGACCCCATGAACACTGAAGCTTTCTTT	CSVDPLVGTDPMNTEAFF
.	TRBV15	once	TRBJ1-1	TGTGCCACCAGCTACCGGGGGGCAGAAGCTTTCTTT	CATSYRGAEAFF
.	TRBV5-1	.	TRBJ1-2	TGCGCCAGCAGCAGCGGACGGCTCTATGGCTACACCTTC	CASSSGRLYGYTF
.	TRBV7-2	.	TRBJ2-1	TGTGCCAGCAGCTTACGGGGGAGCTCCTACAATGAGCAGTTCTTC	CASSLRGSSYNEQFF
TRBD2	TRBV28	.	TRBJ2-3	TGTGCCAGCAGCCCCCCTAGCGGGAGCACAGATACGCAGTATTTT	CASSPPSGSTDTQYF
.	TRBV28	once	TRBJ1-3	TGTGCCAGCACCCTAGGGCAGGGCGGATACACCATATATTTT	CASTLGQGGYTIYF
TRBD2	TRBV3-1/TRBV3-2	few	TRBJ2-3	TGTGCCAGCAGCCAGGGCGGGGGGGCAAGAGATACGCAGTATTTT	CASSQGGGARDTQYF
TRBD1	TRBV7-2	few	TRBJ1-5	TGTGCCAGCAGCTTGTCGGCAGGGGGGCAGCCCCAGCATTTT	CASSLSAGGQPQHF
.	TRBV7-6	few	TRBJ1-1	TGTGCCAGCAGCAGGGGGGGGGCCATGAACACTGAAGCTTTCTTT	CASSRGGAMNTEAFF
.	TRBV18	.	TRBJ1-2	TGTGCCAGCTCACCGCAGTCGAGGTATGGCTACACCTTC	CASSPQSRYGYTF
TRBD1	TRBV15	.	TRBJ2-2	TGTGCCACCAGCACTGACAGGGGGCACGGGGAGCTGTTTTTT	CATSTDRGHGELFF
TRBD1	TRBV2	few	TRBJ1-2	TGTGCCAGCAGTCCTGGGACAGGCTATGGCTACACCTTC	CASSPGTGYGYTF
TRBD1	TRBV5-4	.	TRBJ2-5	TGTGCCAGCAGCCCTCGGTTCGGGTCCGGACAGGGTAGAGAGACCCAGTACTTC	CASSPRFGSGQGRETQYF
TRBD2	TRBV7-9	.	TRBJ2-3	TGTGCCAGCAGCGAGGGGAGACTAGCAACGAGCACAGATACGCAGTATTTT	CASSEGRLATSTDTQYF
.	TRBV29-1	.	TRBJ1-2	TGCAGCGTTTCAAACTATGGCTACACCTTC	CSVSNYGYTF
.	TRBV11-2	.	TRBJ1-3	TGTGCCAGCAGCTTAGACCGCTCTGGAAACACCATATATTTT	CASSLDRSGNTIYF
.	TRBV6-6	.	TRBJ1-5	TGTGCCAGCAGTCCACACGAAACAGGGTTTCGAGTCAATCAGCCCCAGCATTTT	CASSPHETGFRVNQPQHF
TRBD1	TRBV11-2	.	TRBJ1-1	TGTGCCAGCAGCTCACAGGGGGCAAACACTGAAGCTTTCTTT	CASSSQGANTEAFF
.	TRBV2	.	TRBJ1-5	TGTGCCAGCAGTGTAGGGGGACGGCGAGGACAGCCCCAGCATTTT	CASSVGGRRGQPQHF
TRBD2	TRBV3-1/TRBV3-2	.	TRBJ2-1	TGTGCCAGCAGCCCCCCTAGCGGGGGCCGATACAATGAGCAGTTCTTC	CASSPPSGGRYNEQFF
.	TRBV30	.	TRBJ1-5	TGTGCCTGGAGTGCAACGGGACTGATGACGGGTCAGCCCCAGCATTTT	CAWSATGLMTGQPQHF
.	TRBV3-1/TRBV3-2	.	TRBJ1-4	TGTGCCAGCAGCCAACAGGGGCGGAATGAAAAACTGTTTTTT	CASSQQGRNEKLFF
.	TRBV28	.	TRBJ2-7	TGTGCCAGCAGTTTTGGTGCGGGGCCCATCTACGAGCAGTACTTC	CASSFGAGPIYEQYF
TRBD2	TRBV28	.	TRBJ2-7	TGTGCCTCCTCTGGACTAGCTTACGAGCAGTACTTC	CASSGLAYEQYF
TRBD1	TRBV5-8	.	TRBJ2-5	TGTGCCAGCAGCTTGGAACAGGGGGCTTTCGGGATCAGGGAGACCCAGTACTTC	CASSLEQGAFGIRETQYF
.	TRBV5-1	.	TRBJ2-5	TGCGCCAGCAGCCAAGGACAGCAAGAGACCCAGTACTTC	CASSQGQQETQYF
TRBD1	TRBV3-1/TRBV3-2	.	TRBJ1-2	TGTGCCAGCAGCCCCTGGGACAGGGGGGACGGCTACACCTTC	CASSPWDRGDGYTF
.	TRBV6-5	.	TRBJ2-7	TGTGCCAGCAGTTACTCTAAAGAGCCCGGGGAGCAGTACTTC	CASSYSKEPGEQYF
.	TRBV5-1	.	TRBJ2-1	TGCGCCAGCAGCGACCTAGGAGGGAATGAGCAGTTCTTC	CASSDLGGNEQFF
.	TRBV9	.	TRBJ2-7	TGTGCCAGCAGCGTAGCTGGAGGTAAGACCCACGGCGAGCAGTACTTC	CASSVAGGKTHGEQYF
TRBD2	TRBV18	.	TRBJ2-7	TGTGCCAGCTCCCTAGGGACGGGAGGCTCCTACGAGCAGTACTTC	CASSLGTGGSYEQYF
.	TRBV25-1	.	TRBJ1-5	TGTGCCAGCAGTGGGGCCGGGCCCCAGCATTTT	CASSGAGPQHF
TRBD2	TRBV19	.	TRBJ2-3	TGTGCCAGTAGTCAGATAGCGGGGGACACAGATACGCAGTATTTT	CASSQIAGDTDTQYF
.	TRBV7-8	few	TRBJ1-1	TGTGCCAGCAGCTTAAGACTTGCGGGGACTGAAGCTTTCTTT	CASSLRLAGTEAFF
.	TRBV11-2	few	TRBJ2-3	TGTGCCAGCAGCTTAGGGGCTTCACGGTCCCCTTATACGCAGTATTTT	CASSLGASRSPYTQYF
.	TRBV27	.	TRBJ1-3	TGTGCCAGCAGTCCCGCCGGTAGAAACACCATATATTTT	CASSPAGRNTIYF
TRBD1	TRBV19	once	TRBJ2-3	TGTGCCAGTAGTTCTTGGACAGGGGGCACAGATACGCAGTATTTT	CASSSWTGGTDTQYF
.	TRBV6-2/TRBV6-3	.	TRBJ2-7	TGTGCCAGCAACCCACAGGTTGGTTTGGACGAGCAGTACTTC	CASNPQVGLDEQYF
TRBD1	TRBV28	.	TRBJ2-7	TGTGCCAGCAGTTTCCCCCCGGATGGGACAGGGGTAAGCTCCTACGAGCAGTACTTC	CASSFPPDGTGVSSYEQYF
.	TRBV28	.	TRBJ2-7	TGTGCCAGTGCCGGGAAGGGCAGGGGAGCCTACGAGCAGTACTTC	CASAGKGRGAYEQYF
.	TRBV24-1	.	TRBJ2-5	TGTGCCACCAGTGACGGCTCAGGATATCGGGAGACCCAGTACTTC	CATSDGSGYRETQYF
.	TRBV28	.	TRBJ2-7	TGTGCCAGCAGTTTGGATTGGAGCGAGCAGTACTTC	CASSLDWSEQYF
.	TRBV3-1/TRBV3-2	.	TRBJ2-1	TGTTCAGTGTCACAGGGAACTGAGCAGTTCTTC	CSVSQGTEQFF
TRBD2	TRBV11-3	.	TRBJ2-3	TGTGCCAGCAGCCCACGGGCGGGAGAGGAAGATACGCAGTATTTT	CASSPRAGEEDTQYF
.	TRBV4-3	.	TRBJ2-2	TGCGCCAGCAGCCAATCCTATGCGGGGGCCGTCGCCGGGGAGCTGTTTTTT	CASSQSYAGAVAGELFF
TRBD1	TRBV28	.	TRBJ1-5	TGTGCCAGCAGTTTATTCCGCACGGGACAGAATAGCAATCAGCCCCAGCATTTT	CASSLFRTGQNSNQPQHF
TRBD2	TRBV5-6	.	TRBJ2-2	TGTGCCAGCAGCCGGCGGGGACTAGCGGAAGCTACCGGGGAGCTGTTTTTT	CASSRRGLAEATGELFF
.	TRBV7-3	.	TRBJ1-1	TGTGCCAGCAGCGCAGGGGTGGACACTGAAGCTTTCTTT	CASSAGVDTEAFF